These T cell receptor beta chains were read from a single sample in a study of blood T cell repertoires in COVID-19. Here immunoSEQ multiplex PCR was the method, and the copy in TCRdb shows in-frame clones only, minus some. The repertoire holds about 44,000 clones, with 88% as singletons. Sequencing used peripheral blood. The receptors were sampled from a woman in her thirties or forties with acute or convalescent COVID-19. Both conserved end residues are part of each CDR3. Fields, in order: CDR3 protein, CDR3 DNA, D gene, V gene, clone size, CDR3 length, J gene. D genes are given only for firm matches. Not every row has a clone size; where given, it reads once, few, many or a size class.

CDR3: CASSYSSAPSTEAFF
DNA: TGTGCCAGCAGTTACTCGTCCGCGCCAAGCACTGAAGCTTTCTTT
D: -
V: TRBV6-2/TRBV6-3
size: -
length: 15
J: TRBJ1-1

CDR3: CASSFGQGVNTEAFF
DNA: TGTGCCAGCAGCTTCGGACAGGGGGTGAACACTGAAGCTTTCTTT
D: TRBD1
V: TRBV5-6
size: -
length: 15
J: TRBJ1-1

CDR3: CASSSSRDEQYF
DNA: TGTGCCAGCAGTTCGTCCCGAGACGAGCAGTACTTC
D: -
V: TRBV12-3/TRBV12-4
size: -
length: 12
J: TRBJ2-7

CDR3: CASSSRNSPLHF
DNA: TGTGCCAGCAGTTCTCGTAATTCACCCCTCCACTTT
D: -
V: TRBV12-3/TRBV12-4
size: once
length: 12
J: TRBJ1-6

CDR3: CASSPSGDGQPQHF
DNA: TGTGCCAGCAGCCCCTCAGGGGATGGTCAGCCCCAGCATTTT
D: -
V: TRBV28
size: -
length: 14
J: TRBJ1-5

CDR3: CASSLRENTDTQYF
DNA: TGCGCCAGCAGCTTGAGGGAGAACACAGATACGCAGTATTTT
D: -
V: TRBV5-1
size: few
length: 14
J: TRBJ2-3

CDR3: CASSLEGSVGGQPQHF
DNA: TGTGCCAGCAGCTTAGAGGGTTCGGTGGGGGGGCAGCCCCAGCATTTT
D: -
V: TRBV7-2
size: -
length: 16
J: TRBJ1-5

CDR3: CASSMGDRANTEAFF
DNA: TGTGCCAGTAGTATGGGGGACAGGGCGAACACTGAAGCTTTCTTT
D: TRBD1
V: TRBV19
size: -
length: 15
J: TRBJ1-1

CDR3: CASSEFLSTNEKLFF
DNA: TGTGCCAGCAGTGAATTCCTGTCAACTAATGAAAAACTGTTTTTT
D: -
V: TRBV2
size: -
length: 15
J: TRBJ1-4

CDR3: CASSSGGANTGELFF
DNA: TGTGCCAGCAGCTCAGGGGGAGCGAACACCGGGGAGCTGTTTTTT
D: TRBD1
V: TRBV28
size: -
length: 15
J: TRBJ2-2

CDR3: CASSEEAGAYNEQFF
DNA: TGTGCCAGCAGTGAAGAAGCGGGAGCGTACAATGAGCAGTTCTTC
D: TRBD2
V: TRBV2
size: -
length: 15
J: TRBJ2-1

CDR3: CASSPGPEQYF
DNA: TGTGCCAGCAGTCCGGGTCCGGAGCAGTACTTC
D: -
V: TRBV12-3/TRBV12-4
size: -
length: 11
J: TRBJ2-7

CDR3: CASSEVGSNYGYTF
DNA: TGTGCCAGCAGTGAAGTGGGCAGTAACTATGGCTACACCTTC
D: -
V: TRBV6-1
size: -
length: 14
J: TRBJ1-2

CDR3: CASSPDRAWPYSNQPQHF
DNA: TGTGCCAGCAGTCCGGACAGGGCTTGGCCCTATAGCAATCAGCCCCAGCATTTT
D: TRBD1
V: TRBV6-2/TRBV6-3
size: -
length: 18
J: TRBJ1-5

CDR3: CSVQGPNTGELFF
DNA: TGCAGCGTCCAGGGGCCGAACACCGGGGAGCTGTTTTTT
D: -
V: TRBV29-1
size: -
length: 13
J: TRBJ2-2

CDR3: CASSIDRDPYNEQFF
DNA: TGTGCCAGTAGTATCGACAGGGATCCCTACAATGAGCAGTTCTTC
D: TRBD1
V: TRBV19
size: -
length: 15
J: TRBJ2-1

CDR3: CASSLQGGSTDTQYF
DNA: TGCGCCAGCAGCTTGCAGGGGGGAAGCACAGATACGCAGTATTTT
D: -
V: TRBV5-1
size: -
length: 15
J: TRBJ2-3

CDR3: CASSLAALGEGGYTF
DNA: TGTGCCAGCAGCTTAGCCGCCCTCGGGGAGGGTGGCTACACCTTC
D: -
V: TRBV7-9
size: few
length: 15
J: TRBJ1-2

CDR3: CAISGRAGNQPQHF
DNA: TGTGCCATCAGTGGTCGAGCTGGCAATCAGCCCCAGCATTTT
D: -
V: TRBV10-3
size: -
length: 14
J: TRBJ1-5

CDR3: CASSLVTSGGWDTQYF
DNA: TGTGCCAGCAGCTTAGTGACTAGCGGGGGGTGGGATACGCAGTATTTT
D: TRBD2
V: TRBV11-2
size: -
length: 16
J: TRBJ2-3

CDR3: CASSGRTATNTGELFF
DNA: TGTGCCAGCAGTGGGAGGACGGCTACGAACACCGGGGAGCTGTTTTTT
D: -
V: TRBV6-6
size: -
length: 16
J: TRBJ2-2

CDR3: CASHIRDSYGYTF
DNA: TGTGCCAGTCATATAAGGGACAGCTATGGCTACACCTTC
D: TRBD1
V: TRBV6-5
size: -
length: 13
J: TRBJ1-2

CDR3: CASSYRQGVEKLFF
DNA: TGTGCCAGCAGTTACAGACAGGGGGTTGAAAAACTGTTTTTT
D: TRBD1
V: TRBV27
size: -
length: 14
J: TRBJ1-4

CDR3: CRTDRNSGNTIYF
DNA: TGCAGAACAGACAGAAACTCTGGAAACACCATATATTTT
D: -
V: TRBV29-1
size: -
length: 13
J: TRBJ1-3

CDR3: CASSLRGTGQENQPQHF
DNA: TGTGCTAGCAGCTTACGGGGGACAGGGCAAGAGAATCAGCCCCAGCATTTT
D: TRBD1
V: TRBV7-7
size: -
length: 17
J: TRBJ1-5

CDR3: CASSSRTSGGYQETQYF
DNA: TGTGCCAGTAGTTCAAGGACTAGCGGGGGGTACCAAGAGACCCAGTACTTC
D: TRBD2
V: TRBV19
size: -
length: 17
J: TRBJ2-5

CDR3: CASSFWGGRNTEAFF
DNA: TGTGCCAGCAGCTTTTGGGGAGGGAGGAACACTGAAGCTTTCTTT
D: -
V: TRBV13
size: once
length: 15
J: TRBJ1-1

CDR3: CAAFTGNTEAFF
DNA: TGTGCCGCCTTCACAGGGAACACTGAAGCTTTCTTT
D: -
V: TRBV27
size: -
length: 12
J: TRBJ1-1

CDR3: CASSELRSGNEKLFF
DNA: TGTGCCAGCAGTGAACTCCGAAGCGGGAATGAAAAACTGTTTTTT
D: -
V: TRBV6-1
size: -
length: 15
J: TRBJ1-4

CDR3: CASPEQDKDSLHSPLHF
DNA: TGTGCCAGCCCTGAGCAAGACAAGGACAGTCTCCATTCACCCCTCCACTTT
D: -
V: TRBV7-9
size: -
length: 17
J: TRBJ1-6

CDR3: CASSLQGGNQPQHF
DNA: TGTGCCAGCAGCTTACAGGGGGGGAATCAGCCCCAGCATTTT
D: TRBD1
V: TRBV5-5
size: -
length: 14
J: TRBJ1-5

CDR3: CASVSTGRNQPQHF
DNA: TGTGCCAGCGTATCCACGGGTCGCAATCAGCCCCAGCATTTT
D: -
V: TRBV27
size: -
length: 14
J: TRBJ1-5

CDR3: CASSENTLPEKLFF
DNA: TGTGCCAGCAGTGAAAACACCCTTCCCGAAAAACTGTTTTTT
D: -
V: TRBV6-1
size: -
length: 14
J: TRBJ1-4

CDR3: CASSSGTGFNQPQHF
DNA: TGTGCCAGCAGCTCCGGGACAGGGTTCAATCAGCCCCAGCATTTT
D: TRBD1
V: TRBV28
size: -
length: 15
J: TRBJ1-5

CDR3: CASSLNGDTEAFF
DNA: TGTGCCAGCAGCTTAAACGGAGACACTGAAGCTTTCTTT
D: -
V: TRBV7-9
size: -
length: 13
J: TRBJ1-1

CDR3: CASSDPLPWTGGHEQYF
DNA: TGTGCCAGCAGCGACCCTCTACCTTGGACAGGGGGGCACGAGCAGTACTTC
D: TRBD1
V: TRBV9
size: -
length: 17
J: TRBJ2-7

CDR3: CASIPMTGNYGYTF
DNA: TGTGCCAGCATTCCCATGACAGGGAACTATGGCTACACCTTC
D: TRBD1
V: TRBV28
size: -
length: 14
J: TRBJ1-2

CDR3: CASGKLRQGGEKLFF
DNA: TGTGCCAGCGGAAAGTTAAGACAGGGGGGTGAAAAACTGTTTTTT
D: TRBD1
V: TRBV28
size: -
length: 15
J: TRBJ1-4

CDR3: CASSMNRNYGYTF
DNA: TGTGCCAGTAGTATGAACAGGAACTATGGCTACACCTTC
D: -
V: TRBV19
size: -
length: 13
J: TRBJ1-2

CDR3: CASSLSQPGQETQYF
DNA: TGCGCCAGCAGCTTGAGCCAGCCAGGCCAAGAGACCCAGTACTTC
D: -
V: TRBV5-1
size: once
length: 15
J: TRBJ2-5

CDR3: CAISESRTGGGETQYF
DNA: TGTGCCATCAGTGAGTCGAGAACAGGGGGCGGAGAGACCCAGTACTTC
D: TRBD1
V: TRBV10-3
size: -
length: 16
J: TRBJ2-5

CDR3: CASSLGGTAYSNQPQHF
DNA: TGTGCCAGCAGCTTGGGAGGGACAGCGTATAGCAATCAGCCCCAGCATTTT
D: TRBD1
V: TRBV5-4
size: once
length: 17
J: TRBJ1-5